The following is a T cell receptor beta chain sequence with its context. It was by 5'RACE template switching with UMIs that TCR beta cDNA was made. Following a re-call of the 5' RACE reads, TCRdb has one entry per CDR3 protein and lacks DNA. In total, the table holds about 460,000 distinct CDR3 sequences. This sample is drawn from a study of T cells expressing NK-cell markers. The TCR was taken from a woman between 50 and 59 years old in good health. Sequenced input: blood T cells: a sorted CD56 or NKG2C T cell subset, CD4+ or CD8+ T cells, or bulk PBMC T cells (not recorded which).

The CDR3 sequence is CASSPMGGFEQFF. This chain connects TRBV7-6 to TRBJ2-1; no DNA is available, so the TRBD1 call from TCRdb remains unchecked. Germline V gene lookup returns CDR1 SGHVS and CDR2 FNYEAQ. The CDR3 contains 13 residues.